These 18 T cell receptor beta chains originate from one sample sequenced in a study of cytomegalovirus exposure and HLA in healthy donors. Primers: 60 Vbeta forward and 13 Jbeta reverse. The repertoire was sequenced with immunoSEQ multiplex PCR; TCRdb's copy has only in-frame clones and lacks some. The sample contains 95,000 to 100,000 clones, approximately 77% of which appear only once. Input material: PBMCs. The receptors come from a female donor in good health and CMV-seronegative.

J is TRBJ1-4 and V is TRBV10-2; no firm D call. Germline CDR1 reads WSHSY; CDR2 reads SAAADI. This CDR3 is built from 14 residues. Trimming stripped 6 bases from V and 4 bases from J, with 12 bases between. The CDR3 DNA is TGCGCCAGCAGGGGCACCTCGCTTAATGAAAAACTGTTTTTT. Protein sequence: CASRGTSLNEKLFF.

This clone came up once. The V call is TRBV29-1, the J call TRBJ2-2; possible D gene TRBD2, 6 bases. CDR1 SQVTM and CDR2 ANQGSEA come from the germline V gene. V was cut by 7 bases and J by 0 bases, with 9 bases left in between. The CDR3 is 13 amino acids. In DNA, the CDR3 is TGCAGCGCCCGGGACTCGAACACCGGGGAGCTGTTTTTT. This codes for CSARDSNTGELFF.

This chain connects TRBV5-4 to TRBJ2-5; 7 positions agree with TRBD1. Trimming at V came to 0 bases and at J to 3 bases, leaving 2 bases not matched to a gene. Germline V CDR1 and CDR2: SGHNT, YYREEE (reference sequence). This CDR3 is built from 14 residues. CDR3 in DNA: TGTGCCAGCAGCTTGGTGACAGGGAAAGAGACCCAGTACTTC. Translated, it gives CASSLVTGKETQYF.

This clone was recorded a few times. V gene TRBV25-1 combines with J gene TRBJ1-2, with D possibly matching TRBD1 (6 bases). Germline loops: CDR1 MGHDK, CDR2 SYGVNS. CDR3 length equals 13 residues. V was clipped by 4 bases and J by 6 bases, with 12 bases between them. For the CDR3, the DNA is TGTGCCAGCAGTGGACCTACAGGGAATGGCTACACCTTC. The encoded protein is CASSGPTGNGYTF.

The V call is TRBV7-2, the J call TRBJ2-3; possible D gene TRBD2, 5 bases. Germline V gene lookup returns CDR1 SGHTA and CDR2 FQGNSA. The V end lost 3 bases, the J end lost 0 bases, and 13 bases lay between the germline ends. The CDR3 spans 16 residues. The CDR3 loop is CASSFVSDFSTDTQYF. For the CDR3, the DNA is TGTGCCAGCAGCTTTGTGTCGGACTTTAGCACAGATACGCAGTATTTT.

This sequence joins TRBV12-2 and TRBJ2-7; TRBD2 was called by the table and not checked on the DNA. TRBV12-2 is a recognized pseudogene. This CDR3 has 14 residues. The CDR3 nucleotides read TGTGCAAGTCGCTTGCTAGCGGGAGAGTACGAGCAGTACTTC. Its translation is CASRLLAGEYEQYF.

The chain employs TRBV30 and TRBJ1-3; no clear D. The V end lost 5 bases, the J end lost 1 base, and 12 bases lay between the germline ends. CDR3 length equals 14 residues. Germline V gene sequence: CDR1 GTSNPN, CDR2 SVGIG (reference sequence). DNA for the CDR3: TGTGCCTGGGCCCTGTGGGCATCTGGAAACACCATATATTTT. Residues: CAWALWASGNTIYF.

The genes are TRBV30 and TRBJ1-3, with 7 bases matching TRBD1. The CDR3 loop spans 14 amino acids. CDR1 is GTSNPN, CDR2 SVGIG, per germline (reference sequence). Losses at the gene ends were 6 bases for V and 2 bases for J; bases not matched to a gene: 7. The CDR3 DNA follows: TGTGCCTGCATGACTCAGGGGGCTGGAAACACCATATATTTT. Amino acid sequence: CACMTQGAGNTIYF.

This chain uses TRBV15 with TRBJ1-1; no clear D gene. CDR3 length: 12 amino acids. Germline assignment: CDR1 LNHNV and CDR2 YYDKDF (reference sequence). V lost 2 bases and J lost 7, with 8 bases in between. Written as DNA, the CDR3 is TGTGCCACCAGCAGACAATCGAGTGAAGCTTTCTTT. Translating it yields CATSRQSSEAFF. The entire variable domain, with the rest obtained from reference TRBV15 and TRBJ1-1, is as follows: DAMVIQNPRYQVTQFGKPVTLSCSQTLNHNVMYWYQQKSSQAPKLLFHYYDKDFNNEADTPDNFQSRRPNTSFCFLDIRSPGLGDTAMYLCATSRQSSEAFFGQGTRLTVV.

This clone was found once. DNA of the CDR3: TGTGCCAGCAGCTTGCGGGGCCGGGGGGATACGCAGTATTTT. Translation: CASSLRGRGDTQYF. This chain links TRBV5-4 with TRBJ2-3, with D possibly matching TRBD2 (6 bases). Germline CDR1 reads SGHNT; CDR2 reads YYREEE (reference sequence). Trimming shortened V by 1 base and J by 6 bases, and 12 bases separated the two germline ends. The CDR3 is 14 amino acids.

This clone occurred once. The V gene is TRBV19, the J gene TRBJ2-7, with TRBD1 matching 7 bases. Germline-derived CDR1 and CDR2 are LNHDA and SQIVND (reference sequence). The junction had 5 bases not matched to a gene; V was cut back by 4 bases and J by 2 bases. The CDR3 is 14 residues long. The CDR3 sequence is CASSTRQGPYEQYF. The CDR3 DNA reads as TGTGCCAGTAGTACGCGACAGGGCCCCTACGAGCAGTACTTC.

This clone was observed a handful of times. The chain links TRBV6-6 to TRBJ2-1; 7 nucleotides align to TRBD2. The junction had 10 bases not matched to a gene; V was cut back by 7 bases and J by 7 bases. From germline, CDR1 is MNHNY and CDR2 SVGAGI (reference sequence). The CDR3 length is 14 residues. This CDR3 reads CASTSLEGGNEQFF. Written as DNA, the CDR3 is TGTGCCAGCACATCCCTGGAGGGAGGGAATGAGCAGTTCTTC.

V and J are TRBV25-1 and TRBJ1-1; unclear D gene. The germline gives CDR1 MGHDK, CDR2 SYGVNS. V was pared by 8 bases and J by 1 base, with 14 bases between. CDR3 length: 14 residues. The CDR3 region has the DNA TGTGCCAGCCGGAGGTGGGAGACGAACACTGAAGCTTTCTTT. Protein sequence: CASRRWETNTEAFF.

The chain carries TRBV11-3 and TRBJ2-1; 8 bases agree with TRBD2. Per the germline V gene, CDR1 is SGHNT and CDR2 is YENEEA. V shed 3 bases, J shed 10 bases, and the junction held 8 bases outside the gene matches. The CDR3 length is 14 residues. The DNA for the CDR3 is TGTGCCAGCAGCTTGATATCTAGCGGGCCGGAGCAGTTCTTC. This codes for CASSLISSGPEQFF.

The chain links TRBV9 to TRBJ2-5; a possible D gene is TRBD2 (6 bases). CDR1 SGDLS and CDR2 YYNGEE come from the germline V gene. The CDR3 covers 14 residues. V lost 0 bases to trimming and J lost 6 bases, with 12 bases between them. CDR3 DNA: TGTGCCAGCAGCGTAGAGTTGGGGGGAAAGACCCAGTACTTC. It encodes CASSVELGGKTQYF.

The chain employs TRBV25-1 and TRBJ1-3; TRBD1 agrees at 8 bases. The J segment lost 4 bases and the V segment lost 1 base, leaving 9 bases of the junction unmatched. Germline lookup yields CDR1 MGHDK and CDR2 SYGVNS. The CDR3 extends over 17 amino acids. CDR3 sequence reads: CASSELVPRTGGNTIYF. DNA for the CDR3: TGTGCCAGCAGTGAATTAGTACCCCGGACAGGGGGAAACACCATATATTTT.

The chain joins TRBV6-4 to TRBJ2-3; the D gene is possibly TRBD2 (6 bases). The CDR3 totals 14 residues. Germline lookup yields CDR1 MRHNA and CDR2 SNTAGT. The V end lost 4 bases, the J end lost 2 bases, and 10 bases lay between the germline ends. The CDR3 nucleotides are TGTGCCAGCAGTGCGGGACTCTCCACAGATACGCAGTATTTT. Its translation: CASSAGLSTDTQYF.

The CDR3 coding sequence is TGTGCCAGCAGTTTTGACTGGGAGGGGGGCACTGAAGCTTTCTTT. It specifies CASSFDWEGGTEAFF. The chain couples TRBV28 to TRBJ1-1; D is perhaps TRBD1 (6 bases). Germline CDR1 MDHEN, CDR2 SYDVKM. This CDR3 is built from 15 residues. V shed 3 bases and J shed 4 bases, with 15 bases lying between them.